This T cell receptor (beta chain) was sequenced for a study of cytomegalovirus exposure and HLA in healthy donors. Notes on the study in general: Altogether, 150 to 200 TCR beta chains were recorded as cytomegalovirus-associated.

From germline, CDR1 is SQVTM and CDR2 ANQGSEA. The CDR3 extends over 8 amino acids. As for this clone: What it binds is not known. An end of the junction differs from the germline gene, which may be a read error.

PCR used 60 Vbeta primers and 13 Jbeta primers. Original data processing: The authors later counted roughly 77 million unique TCR beta chains, 8.5 million to 13 million of them shared. Libraries were prepared by immunoSEQ multiplex PCR; TCRdb keeps only in-frame clonotypes and omits some of them. That table is the source of V, J and clone size, and D and trimming were worked out from the DNA. The repertoire holds hundreds of thousands of clones, with approximately 88% as singletons. The chain uses TRBV29-1 and TRBJ2-7; D may be TRBD1 (5 bases). The specimen was PBMCs. This clonotype was obtained from a boy aged 2 to 10 in good health and CMV-seronegative. The CDR3 DNA reads as TGCAGCGTTGAACAGGGTTTCTTC. It codes for CSVEQGFF.